The rows below give T cell receptor beta chains drawn from one sample of a study of spatial heterogeneity in lung cancer. TCRdb itself ran the 5' RACE reads through MiXCR, one entry per CDR3 protein. The repertoire consists of 60,000 to 90,000 distinct CDR3 sequences, with about 8.5% occurring once and the leading ten covering roughly 7%. The sample was PBMCs, taken at surgery. The receptors were sampled from a male donor with early-stage non-small cell lung cancer. Both conserved end residues are part of each CDR3. D genes are given only for firm matches. The size of a clone is reported for some rows only, either as once, few or many, or as a class for expanded clones.

clone size: -
J gene: TRBJ2-1
D gene: TRBD2
V gene: TRBV5-1
CDR3 protein: CASSLTGTSTYNEQFF
CDR3 DNA: TGCGCCAGCAGCTTAACCGGGACTAGCACCTACAATGAGCAGTTCTTC

clone size: few
J gene: TRBJ1-4
D gene: -
V gene: TRBV7-8
CDR3 protein: CASSLVRTGQGNEKLFF
CDR3 DNA: TGTGCCAGCAGCTTAGTGCGGACGGGCCAGGGTAATGAAAAACTGTTTTTT

clone size: many
J gene: TRBJ2-3
D gene: -
V gene: TRBV29-1
CDR3 protein: CSVAGAPSTDTQYF
CDR3 DNA: TGCAGCGTGGCGGGGGCTCCTAGCACAGATACGCAGTATTTT

clone size: -
J gene: TRBJ1-1
D gene: TRBD1
V gene: TRBV27
CDR3 protein: CASSFSGQGRTEAFF
CDR3 DNA: TGTGCCAGCAGTTTCTCGGGACAGGGGCGGACTGAAGCTTTCTTT

clone size: -
J gene: TRBJ1-1
D gene: -
V gene: TRBV7-6
CDR3 protein: CASSIWGGMNTEAFF
CDR3 DNA: TGTGCCAGCAGCATCTGGGGAGGGATGAACACTGAAGCTTTCTTT

clone size: many
J gene: TRBJ1-5
D gene: -
V gene: TRBV7-9
CDR3 protein: CASGDPGGNQPQHF
CDR3 DNA: TGTGCCAGCGGCGACCCTGGGGGCAATCAGCCCCAGCATTTT

clone size: -
J gene: TRBJ2-3
D gene: TRBD2
V gene: TRBV6-6
CDR3 protein: CASSYYTSASTDTQYF
CDR3 DNA: TGTGCCAGCAGTTACTATACTAGCGCCAGCACAGATACGCAGTATTTT

clone size: many
J gene: TRBJ2-1
D gene: -
V gene: TRBV29-1
CDR3 protein: CSTGQTSNEQFF
CDR3 DNA: TGCAGCACGGGACAGACTAGCAATGAGCAGTTCTTC

clone size: -
J gene: TRBJ2-3
D gene: -
V gene: TRBV24-1
CDR3 protein: CATSGSWIVDTQYF
CDR3 DNA: TGTGCCACCAGTGGTTCGTGGATCGTGGATACGCAGTATTTT

clone size: many
J gene: TRBJ2-7
D gene: TRBD1
V gene: TRBV2
CDR3 protein: CASSASPGTGDSYEQYF
CDR3 DNA: TGTGCCAGCAGTGCTTCTCCCGGGACAGGGGACTCCTACGAGCAGTACTTC

clone size: -
J gene: TRBJ2-7
D gene: TRBD2
V gene: TRBV27
CDR3 protein: CASSRPGLAREQYF
CDR3 DNA: TGTGCCAGCAGTCGCCCAGGACTAGCCAGGGAGCAGTACTTC

clone size: many
J gene: TRBJ1-1
D gene: -
V gene: TRBV6-2/TRBV6-3
CDR3 protein: CASSLSDYTEAFF
CDR3 DNA: TGTGCCAGCAGTTTGAGCGACTACACTGAAGCTTTCTTT

clone size: -
J gene: TRBJ2-3
D gene: -
V gene: TRBV20-1
CDR3 protein: CSARVDHTDTQYF
CDR3 DNA: TGCAGTGCTAGAGTTGACCACACAGATACGCAGTATTTT

clone size: -
J gene: TRBJ2-1
D gene: TRBD2
V gene: TRBV20-1
CDR3 protein: CSARDDPSGSRYEQFF
CDR3 DNA: TGCAGTGCTAGAGATGACCCTAGCGGGAGCAGGTATGAGCAGTTCTTC

clone size: many
J gene: TRBJ1-2
D gene: -
V gene: TRBV10-3
CDR3 protein: CAISSGHQNYGYTF
CDR3 DNA: TGTGCCATCAGTTCGGGACACCAGAACTATGGCTACACCTTC

clone size: many
J gene: TRBJ2-4
D gene: -
V gene: TRBV7-9
CDR3 protein: CASSLVDLRLNIKNIQYF
CDR3 DNA: TGTGCCAGCAGCTTAGTCGATTTGAGGCTCAACATAAAAAACATTCAGTACTTC

clone size: many
J gene: TRBJ2-6
D gene: -
V gene: TRBV6-5
CDR3 protein: CASTTGGQTGANVLTF
CDR3 DNA: TGTGCCAGCACCACGGGGGGCCAAACTGGGGCCAACGTCCTGACTTTC

clone size: many
J gene: TRBJ2-5
D gene: TRBD2
V gene: TRBV4-1
CDR3 protein: CASSLGLDSGRETQYF
CDR3 DNA: TGCGCCAGCAGCCTAGGGTTAGACAGCGGGAGGGAGACCCAGTACTTC

clone size: -
J gene: TRBJ1-2
D gene: -
V gene: TRBV7-9
CDR3 protein: CASSPPGVAFYGYTF
CDR3 DNA: TGTGCCAGCAGCCCGCCCGGCGTAGCCTTCTATGGCTACACCTTC

clone size: many
J gene: TRBJ2-1
D gene: -
V gene: TRBV24-1
CDR3 protein: CATSDLAEGVEQFF
CDR3 DNA: TGTGCCACCAGTGATTTGGCTGAGGGGGTTGAGCAGTTCTTC

clone size: few
J gene: TRBJ2-2
D gene: TRBD1
V gene: TRBV12-3/TRBV12-4
CDR3 protein: CASIQRTGGGTGELFF
CDR3 DNA: TGTGCCAGCATCCAAAGGACAGGGGGCGGGACCGGGGAGCTGTTTTTT

clone size: -
J gene: TRBJ1-2
D gene: -
V gene: TRBV12-5
CDR3 protein: CASVPSGIYGYTF
CDR3 DNA: TGTGCTAGTGTCCCGTCGGGGATCTATGGCTACACCTTC

clone size: -
J gene: TRBJ1-2
D gene: TRBD1
V gene: TRBV4-1
CDR3 protein: CASSQGGWDRSNYGYTF
CDR3 DNA: TGCGCCAGCAGCCAAGGCGGGTGGGACAGGAGTAACTATGGCTACACCTTC

clone size: -
J gene: TRBJ2-5
D gene: TRBD1
V gene: TRBV5-6
CDR3 protein: CASSQGQPQETQYF
CDR3 DNA: TGTGCCAGCAGCCAGGGACAGCCTCAAGAGACCCAGTACTTC

clone size: many
J gene: TRBJ1-3
D gene: -
V gene: TRBV12-3/TRBV12-4
CDR3 protein: CASSPTDSSFGNTIYF
CDR3 DNA: TGTGCCAGCAGTCCGACAGACTCCAGCTTTGGAAACACCATATATTTT

clone size: -
J gene: TRBJ1-3
D gene: -
V gene: TRBV7-2
CDR3 protein: CASSLARGFSGNTIYF
CDR3 DNA: TGTGCCAGCAGCTTAGCAAGGGGATTCTCTGGAAACACCATATATTTT

clone size: many
J gene: TRBJ1-1
D gene: TRBD1
V gene: TRBV5-1
CDR3 protein: CASSWDSTNTEAFF
CDR3 DNA: TGCGCCAGCAGCTGGGACAGTACGAACACTGAAGCTTTCTTT

clone size: few
J gene: TRBJ2-7
D gene: -
V gene: TRBV20-1
CDR3 protein: CSAYRREEQYF
CDR3 DNA: TGCAGTGCTTACCGCCGCGAGGAGCAGTACTTC

clone size: many
J gene: TRBJ1-1
D gene: TRBD1
V gene: TRBV6-1
CDR3 protein: CASSGWGTVNTEAFF
CDR3 DNA: TGTGCCAGCAGTGGGTGGGGGACAGTGAACACTGAAGCTTTCTTT

clone size: -
J gene: TRBJ2-5
D gene: -
V gene: TRBV4-2
CDR3 protein: CASSPRRDSQETQYF
CDR3 DNA: TGTGCCAGCAGCCCAAGGCGGGACAGCCAAGAGACCCAGTACTTC

clone size: many
J gene: TRBJ1-1
D gene: TRBD1
V gene: TRBV12-3/TRBV12-4
CDR3 protein: CASRRDRGTEAFF
CDR3 DNA: TGTGCCAGCAGGCGGGACAGGGGCACTGAAGCTTTCTTT

clone size: many
J gene: TRBJ1-4
D gene: -
V gene: TRBV2
CDR3 protein: CASSRQVDNEKLFF
CDR3 DNA: TGTGCCAGCAGCCGCCAGGTGGACAATGAAAAACTGTTTTTT

clone size: many
J gene: TRBJ2-1
D gene: -
V gene: TRBV11-3
CDR3 protein: CASRDDRGFYNEQFF
CDR3 DNA: TGTGCCAGCAGAGATGACAGAGGATTTTACAATGAGCAGTTCTTC

clone size: few
J gene: TRBJ2-7
D gene: TRBD1
V gene: TRBV19
CDR3 protein: CASSFKFSTGHSYEQYF
CDR3 DNA: TGTGCCAGTAGTTTTAAGTTCTCGACAGGGCACTCCTACGAGCAGTACTTC

clone size: few
J gene: TRBJ1-1
D gene: -
V gene: TRBV4-2
CDR3 protein: CASSQDLGHMNTEAFF
CDR3 DNA: TGTGCCAGCAGCCAAGATCTTGGACACATGAACACTGAAGCTTTCTTT

clone size: -
J gene: TRBJ1-3
D gene: -
V gene: TRBV12-3/TRBV12-4
CDR3 protein: CASRGALTGNTIYF
CDR3 DNA: TGTGCCAGCAGGGGGGCTCTGACTGGAAACACCATATATTTT